The 30 T cell receptor beta chains reported below all come from one sample, sequenced in a study of identical twins. TCRdb recomputed calls from the 5' RACE reads with MiXCR, one row per CDR3 protein. The sample lists some 1,700,000 distinct CDR3 sequences, under 35% seen once, with 0.25% to 0.3% in the top ten. Source material: cord blood. All receptors come from a newborn girl in good health.

This clonotype was found a few times. The chain uses TRBV11-2 and TRBJ2-7; D remains ambiguous. Looked up from germline, CDR1 is SGHAT and CDR2 is FQNNGV. Trimming stripped 5 bases from V and 0 bases from J, with 14 bases between. The CDR3 is 15 amino acids. In DNA, the CDR3 is TGTGCCAGCAGCCGAAACCTGTACAGCTCCTACGAGCAGTACTTC. This gives the protein CASSRNLYSSYEQYF.

The V call is TRBV2, the J call TRBJ1-5; TRBD1 matches at 9 bases. The junction had 3 bases not matched to a gene; V was cut back by 4 bases and J by 2 bases. CDR3 length equals 15 residues. Germline CDR1 reads SNHLY; CDR2 reads FYNNEI. The CDR3 sequence is CASSGDRAGNQPQHF. The DNA for the CDR3 is TGTGCCAGCAGTGGGGACAGGGCCGGCAATCAGCCCCAGCATTTT.

This chain joins TRBV11-2 and TRBJ1-2; 8 positions match TRBD1. J gave up 0 bases and V 8 bases, and 2 bases lay outside the gene matches. The CDR3 totals 13 residues. CDR1 and CDR2 (germline): SGHAT, FQNNGV. CDR3 in amino acids: CASQGAPNYGYTF. The CDR3 coding sequence is TGTGCCAGCCAGGGGGCTCCTAACTATGGCTACACCTTC.

This clonotype was recorded many times. V and J are TRBV6-5 and TRBJ2-3; 9 bases map to TRBD2. V was clipped by 0 bases and J by 0 bases; unmatched bases: 4. The CDR3 has 17 residues. The germline V gene encodes CDR1 MNHEY and CDR2 SVGAGI. In DNA form, the CDR3 reads TGTGCCAGCAGTTACTCCCCTAGCGGGGCTAGCACAGATACGCAGTATTTT. It translates to CASSYSPSGASTDTQYF.

This chain uses TRBV29-1 with TRBJ2-2; D uncertain. The V gene lost 4 bases and the J gene lost 0 bases, with 6 bases spanning the gap. The CDR3 extends over 13 amino acids. Germline V gene sequence: CDR1 SQVTM, CDR2 ANQGSEA. CDR3 nucleotide sequence: TGCAGCGTTGTAGTGTCGAACACCGGGGAGCTGTTTTTT. As protein: CSVVVSNTGELFF.

This clonotype was observed a few times. CDR3 loop: CASSGQDRSYEQYF. For the CDR3, the DNA is TGTGCCAGCAGTGGACAGGATCGCTCCTACGAGCAGTACTTC. V and J are TRBV2 and TRBJ2-7; D perhaps matches TRBD1 (6 bases). V was cut by 4 bases and J by 0 bases, with 10 bases left in between. The CDR3 is made up of 14 amino acids. CDR1 and CDR2 from the germline V gene are SNHLY and FYNNEI.

The chain uses TRBV5-5 and TRBJ1-2; possible D gene TRBD1, 6 bases. V was clipped by 0 bases and J by 6 bases, with 15 bases between them. The CDR3 totals 15 residues. From germline, CDR1 is SGHKS and CDR2 YYEKEE (reference sequence). This chain's CDR3 is CASSLDQGRYDGYTF. Written as DNA, the CDR3 is TGTGCCAGCAGCTTGGATCAGGGGAGATACGATGGCTACACCTTC.

This clonotype was found a few times. Possible read error: a much larger clone is one base away. The gene calls are TRBV20-1 and TRBJ1-2, with no clear D. The CDR3 length is 9 residues. V shed 3 bases and J shed 6 bases, with 2 bases lying between them. The germline V gene has CDR1 DFQATT and CDR2 SNEGSKA (reference sequence). This CDR3 reads CSASDGYTF. CDR3 sequence (DNA): TGCAGTGCTAGTGATGGCTACACCTTC.

The genes are TRBV6-5 and TRBJ2-3, with 7 bases aligning to TRBD2. The ends lost 1 base at V and 9 bases at J; junction bases unmatched: 4. Germline values: CDR1 MNHEY, CDR2 SVGAGI. This CDR3 is 13 amino acids long. The DNA of the CDR3 is TGTGCCAGCAGTTACTTGGGGGGGGTCACGCAGTATTTT. This gives the protein CASSYLGGVTQYF.

The chain is built from TRBV27 and TRBJ1-1; TRBD1 matches 7 bases. V shed 2 bases, J shed 0 bases, and the junction held 3 bases outside the gene matches. Looked up from germline, CDR1 is MNHEY and CDR2 is SMNVEV (reference sequence). The CDR3 is 15 residues long. DNA of the CDR3: TGTGCCAGCAGTTTAAACAGGGGTTTGAACACTGAAGCTTTCTTT. It is translated as CASSLNRGLNTEAFF.

This chain links TRBV27 with TRBJ1-6; 8 bases are a match to TRBD1. CDR1 and CDR2 from the germline V gene are MNHEY and SMNVEV (reference sequence). The ends lost 4 bases at V and 6 bases at J; junction bases unmatched: 8. The CDR3 spans 16 residues. CDR3 nucleotide sequence: TGTGCCAGCAGTTCCGCCAGAGGACAGGGTAATTCACCCCTCCACTTT. Translating gives CASSSARGQGNSPLHF.

The chain employs TRBV7-9 and TRBJ2-1; D unclear. Germline CDR1 is SEHNR and CDR2 is FQNEAQ (reference sequence). This CDR3 comprises 13 residues. V dropped 0 bases and J dropped 10 bases, with 10 bases sitting between them. The CDR3: CASSLAGFREQFF. Written as DNA, the CDR3 is TGTGCCAGCAGCTTAGCAGGTTTTCGGGAGCAGTTCTTC.

The CDR3 DNA reads TGCAGTGCCATAGAGTGGACTAGTTACCCAGATACGCAGTATTTT. This codes for CSAIEWTSYPDTQYF. This rearrangement joins TRBV20-1 to TRBJ2-3; the match to TRBD2 covers 7 bases. Germline CDR1 DFQATT, CDR2 SNEGSKA (reference sequence). CDR3 length: 15 residues. Trimming cost V 6 bases and J 4 bases; bases outside gene matches: 13.

CDR3 in amino acids: CASSEDTGANTEAFF. In DNA, the CDR3 is TGTGCCAGCAGTGAAGATACCGGGGCGAACACTGAAGCTTTCTTT. The chain combines TRBV2 with TRBJ1-1, with D tentatively TRBD1 (5 bases). The CDR3 is 15 amino acids. Looked up from germline, CDR1 is SNHLY and CDR2 is FYNNEI. With 1 base removed from V and 1 base from J, the gap between germline ends came to 10 bases.

CDR3 DNA sequence: TGCGCCAGCAGCCAGGGGGCTAGCACCCCCAATGAGCAGTTCTTC. This translates into CASSQGASTPNEQFF. The chain uses TRBV5-1 and TRBJ2-1; TRBD1 matches 8 bases. Germline V gene lookup returns CDR1 SGHRS and CDR2 YFSETQ. J was trimmed by 6 bases and V by 4 bases; bases with no gene match: 9. This CDR3 region has 15 residues.

This clonotype came up a few times. This chain links TRBV6-2 or TRBV6-3 with TRBJ2-4, with 7 bases lining up with TRBD2. This CDR3 contains 16 residues. Germline loops: CDR1 MNHEY, CDR2 SVGEGT. V shed 6 bases, J shed 0 bases, and the junction held 8 bases outside the gene matches. DNA for the CDR3: TGTGCCAGCAGCCGAGAACTAGCGCTAGCCAAAAACATTCAGTACTTC. The encoded protein is CASSRELALAKNIQYF.

The sample holds a few counts of this clonotype. This chain uses TRBV7-8 with TRBJ2-3; 11 bases match TRBD2. Germline CDR1 SGHVS, CDR2 FQNEAQ. V gave up 3 bases and J gave up 2 bases; unmatched junction bases: 13. The CDR3 runs 19 residues. Written as DNA, the CDR3 is TGTGCCAGCAGCTTTACTAGCGGGAGCTCAAAAAACCCCACAGATACGCAGTATTTT. It codes for CASSFTSGSSKNPTDTQYF.

This chain uses TRBV10-3 with TRBJ1-2, with 8 bases matching TRBD1. The CDR3 runs to 16 residues. The ends lost 0 bases at V and 5 bases at J; junction bases unmatched: 8. The V gene's germline CDR1 is ENHRY and CDR2 SYGVKD. Here the CDR3 DNA reads TGTGCCATCAGTGAGTCTAGTGTCCAGGGGGCGTATGGCTACACCTTC. This translates into CAISESSVQGAYGYTF.

This clonotype came up a few times. The chain uses TRBV12-3 or TRBV12-4 and TRBJ2-1, with D maybe TRBD2 (7 bases). The CDR3 has 17 residues. The germline V and J ends were trimmed by 7 bases and 9 bases, with 28 bases remaining between them. The CDR3 spells CASTTEIWGGAISEQFF. DNA of the CDR3: TGTGCCAGCACAACGGAAATATGGGGGGGGGCCATCTCTGAGCAGTTCTTC.

The sample holds a few counts of this clonotype. This sequence joins TRBV9 and TRBJ2-3, with TRBD2 matching over 8 bases. J was trimmed by 4 bases and V by 4 bases; bases with no gene match: 8. This CDR3 is built from 15 residues. Germline CDR1 is SGDLS and CDR2 is YYNGEE. The CDR3 region is CASSPRTSSADTQYF. For the CDR3, the DNA is TGTGCCAGCAGCCCGCGGACTAGCTCGGCAGATACGCAGTATTTT.

J is TRBJ2-1 and V is TRBV4-2, with 7 bases aligning to TRBD1. The V and J ends lost 1 base and 13 bases, in that order; junction bases with no gene match: 16. This CDR3 comprises 16 residues. Germline loops: CDR1 LGHNA, CDR2 YNFKEQ. The CDR3 is CASSQGETGRIETQFF. DNA of the CDR3: TGTGCCAGCAGCCAAGGCGAGACAGGGAGAATAGAGACCCAGTTCTTC.

This chain links TRBV7-2 with TRBJ1-5, with D possibly TRBD1 on 5 matching bases. V was cut by 5 bases and J by 3 bases, with 11 bases left in between. This CDR3 has 14 residues. Germline assignment: CDR1 SGHTA and CDR2 FQGNSA. The CDR3 nucleotides are TGTGCCAGCAGCCAAATGGGACCCAATCAGCCCCAGCATTTT. It translates to CASSQMGPNQPQHF.

The chain joins TRBV9 to TRBJ2-7; the D gene is possibly TRBD2 (5 bases). Germline V gene lookup returns CDR1 SGDLS and CDR2 YYNGEE. V lost 0 bases and J lost 0, with 7 bases in between. The CDR3 has 14 amino acids. DNA of the CDR3: TGTGCCAGCAGCGTAGTCGACTACTCCTACGAGCAGTACTTC. Translating gives CASSVVDYSYEQYF.

This clonotype has a handful of counts. The V and J genes are TRBV4-1 and TRBJ1-6; TRBD1 aligns across 7 bases. CDR3 size: 16 residues. Germline values: CDR1 MGHRA, CDR2 YSYEKL. J was trimmed by 4 bases and V by 0 bases; bases with no gene match: 3. Here the CDR3 reads CASSQDQGGYNSPLHF. CDR3 nucleotides: TGCGCCAGCAGCCAAGATCAGGGGGGGTATAATTCACCCCTCCACTTT.

This clonotype was recorded many times. This sequence joins TRBV3-1 and TRBJ1-1; D gene uncertain. The CDR3 has 12 residues. Per the germline V gene, CDR1 is LGHDT and CDR2 is YNNKEL (reference sequence). The V and J ends lost 1 base and 5 bases respectively, with 5 bases between them. As DNA, the CDR3 is TGTGCCAGCAGCCAAGGGGTAACTGAAGCTTTCTTT. This sequence encodes CASSQGVTEAFF. Full variable domain (outside the CDR3, taken from reference TRBV3-1 and TRBJ1-1): DTAVSQTPKYLVTQMGNDKSIKCEQNLGHDTMYWYKQDSKKFLKIMFSYNNKELIINETVPNRFSPKSPDKAHLNLHINSLELGDSAVYFCASSQGVTEAFFGQGTRLTVV.

The chain employs TRBV20-1 and TRBJ2-3; 9 bases map to TRBD2. Trimming at V came to 5 bases and at J to 0 bases, leaving 24 bases not matched to a gene. The CDR3 contains 21 residues. Germline V lookup: CDR1 DFQATT, CDR2 SNEGSKA (reference sequence). CDR3 nucleotide sequence: TGCAGTGCTGCCGCCTACGTGGGTAGCGGGAGAAGGGGGGAAAGCACAGATACGCAGTATTTT. Residues: CSAAAYVGSGRRGESTDTQYF.

The rearrangement joins TRBV7-2 to TRBJ1-5; 9 nucleotides line up with TRBD1. CDR1 and CDR2 from the germline V gene are SGHTA and FQGNSA. Trimming took 5 bases from V and 7 from J; bases not matched to a gene: 9. The CDR3 is 15 residues long. The CDR3 DNA reads as TGTGCCAGCAGCGCAACAGGGGGCGTTTTACAGCCCCAGCATTTT. It codes for CASSATGGVLQPQHF.

This rearrangement joins TRBV27 to TRBJ2-5; TRBD2 agrees at 7 bases. The length of the CDR3 is 14 residues. J lost 11 bases, V lost 6 bases, and 15 bases had no gene match. Germline CDR1 is MNHEY and CDR2 is SMNVEV (reference sequence). Here the CDR3 reads CASRKWGRASEQYF. CDR3 bases: TGTGCCAGCAGAAAATGGGGGAGGGCCAGTGAGCAGTACTTC.

The gene calls are TRBV21-1 and TRBJ2-1. TRBV21-1 is listed as a pseudogene. This CDR3 has 12 amino acids. In nucleotides, the CDR3 is TGTGCCAGCAGCAAAGAGAGAGAGACCCAGTTCTTC. Translation gives CASSKERETQFF.

This clonotype was recorded a few times. The CDR3 spells CASSEQGYYEQYF. The CDR3 bases are TGCGCCAGCAGTGAACAGGGGTACTACGAGCAGTACTTC. The V call is TRBV10-2, the J call TRBJ2-7, with 7 bases identical to TRBD1. The length of the CDR3 is 13 residues. Germline CDR1 is WSHSY and CDR2 is SAAADI. V dropped 3 bases and J dropped 3; count of bases not matched to a gene: 2.